This T cell receptor beta chain was identified in a study of monozygotic twins with inflammatory bowel disease. The germline V gene encodes CDR1 MNHEY and CDR2 SVGAGI. This CDR3 has 16 amino acids. Eight separate reactions for every sample produced the cDNA. TCRdb re-called the 5' RACE reads and catalogs CDR3 proteins one per entry, DNA excluded. This table holds 160,000 or so distinct CDR3 sequences. The receptor's source is a human donor with ulcerative colitis or Crohn's disease, or a healthy co-twin of an affected twin (not recorded which). The chain carries TRBV6-5 and TRBJ2-1. Sequencing was carried out using blood. CDR3 residues: CASSYSVGRINNEQFF.